The 32 T cell receptor beta chains below come from one sample, sequenced in a study of CD8 T cells in ankylosing spondylitis. TCRdb passed the 5' RACE reads through MiXCR, listing each CDR3 protein once. Among approximately 16,000 distinct CDR3 sequences listed, less than 9.5% were seen once. Sequenced input: blood. The receptors come from a male donor with ankylosing spondylitis or in good health (not recorded which).

Of note for this clonotype: One base away lies a much larger clone, so this may be a sequencing read error. The chain has TRBV5-1 and TRBJ1-1; no firm D call. Looked up from germline, CDR1 is SGHRS and CDR2 is YFSETQ. The length of the CDR3 is 14 residues. CDR3 DNA: TGCGCCAGCGGCTTGGATGTAGTGGACACTGAAGCTTTCTTT. Amino acid sequence: CASGLDVVDTEAFF.

This clonotype turned up a few times. The chain is built from TRBV7-9 and TRBJ2-3; D ambiguous. V lost 2 bases and J lost 2, with 8 bases in between. The CDR3 loop spans 14 amino acids. Germline lookup yields CDR1 SEHNR and CDR2 FQNEAQ (reference sequence). The CDR3 region has the DNA TGTGCCAGCAGCTTAAAACGCGACACAGATACGCAGTATTTT. Its protein product is CASSLKRDTDTQYF.

This clonotype was counted only a few times. J is TRBJ2-4 and V is TRBV29-1; no firm D call. Trimming took off 0 bases at V and 4 bases at J, with 4 bases between the two ends. The germline V gene encodes CDR1 SQVTM and CDR2 ANQGSEA. This CDR3 has 12 residues. CDR3 residues: CSVEDGKNIQYF. The CDR3 DNA is TGCAGCGTTGAAGATGGGAAAAACATTCAGTACTTC.

This clonotype was counted many times. The chain has TRBV5-1 and TRBJ2-2, with D perhaps matching TRBD2 (6 bases). The CDR3 sequence is 15 residues long. V gave up 1 base and J gave up 5 bases, with 12 bases separating them. Germline CDR1 is SGHRS and CDR2 is YFSETQ. CDR3 region: CASSLRDLRTGELFF. The CDR3 region has the DNA TGCGCCAGCAGCTTGCGGGACTTGAGAACCGGGGAGCTGTTTTTT. The variable domain in full, with the rest retrieved from reference TRBV5-1 and TRBJ2-2, is KAGVTQTPRYLIKTRGQQVTLSCSPISGHRSVSWYQQTPGQGLQFLFEYFSETQRNKGNFPGRFSGRQFSNSRSEMNVSTLELGDSALYLCASSLRDLRTGELFFGEGSRLTVL.

The table lists this clonotype with a few counts. This sequence joins TRBV14 and TRBJ2-1; D possibly corresponds to TRBD2 (6 bases). The CDR3 has 15 residues. V was cut by 5 bases and J by 2 bases, with 13 bases left in between. CDR1 is SGHDN, CDR2 FVKESK, per germline. The CDR3 nucleotides read TGTGCCAGCAGCGTGGGGACTCCAACCTACAATGAGCAGTTCTTC. Amino acid sequence: CASSVGTPTYNEQFF.

This sequence joins TRBV7-7 and TRBJ2-1; perhaps TRBD1 as D (6 bases). CDR1 and CDR2 from the germline V gene are SSHAT and FNYEAQ (reference sequence). The CDR3 runs to 14 residues. V was clipped by 5 bases and J by 8 bases, with 16 bases between them. CDR3 residues: CASSNDRSPDEQFF. Here the CDR3 DNA reads TGTGCCAGCAGCAACGACAGGTCCCCGGATGAGCAGTTCTTC.

This clonotype was recorded at least ten times. The chain couples TRBV20-1 to TRBJ2-1; possible D gene TRBD1, 5 bases. Germline V gene sequence: CDR1 DFQATT, CDR2 SNEGSKA (reference sequence). The CDR3 length is 13 residues. Trimming cost V 5 bases and J 5 bases, with 13 bases left between them. This CDR3 reads CSAPRQRNNEQFF. CDR3 DNA: TGCAGTGCTCCTAGACAGAGAAACAATGAGCAGTTCTTC.

This clonotype was seen ten or more times. CDR3 nucleotide sequence: TGTGCCAGCAGTCGGGCTAGCGGGAGGGGGACAGATACGCAGTATTTT. Translating gives CASSRASGRGTDTQYF. V usage is TRBV28 and J usage is TRBJ2-3; 12 positions agree with TRBD2. V shed 5 bases, J shed 3 bases, and the junction held 6 bases outside the gene matches. The CDR3 runs 16 residues. Germline V gene lookup returns CDR1 MDHEN and CDR2 SYDVKM.

There are many counts of this clonotype. This chain uses TRBV5-1 with TRBJ2-3; D is tentatively TRBD1 or TRBD2 (7 bases each). CDR3 size: 14 residues. Germline CDR1 is SGHRS and CDR2 is YFSETQ. V lost 4 bases and J 1 base, leaving 10 bases between the germline ends. This CDR3 reads CASSQGGGTDTQYF. In nucleotides, the CDR3 is TGCGCCAGCAGCCAGGGGGGGGGCACAGATACGCAGTATTTT.

This rearrangement joins TRBV9 to TRBJ2-3; D uncertain. The CDR3 spans 16 residues. Looked up from germline, CDR1 is SGDLS and CDR2 is YYNGEE. V gave up 0 bases and J gave up 5 bases, with 16 bases separating them. The CDR3: CASSVAEYGDGDTQYF. In DNA, the CDR3 is TGTGCCAGCAGCGTAGCGGAGTACGGAGATGGAGATACGCAGTATTTT. Filled out from reference TRBV9 and TRBJ2-3, the complete variable domain reads DSGVTQTPKHLITATGQRVTLRCSPRSGDLSVYWYQQSLDQGLQFLIQYYNGEERAKGNILERFSAQQFPDLHSELNLSSLELGDSALYFCASSVAEYGDGDTQYFGPGTRLTVL.

In this sample, this clonotype turned up a few times. The chain has TRBV12-3 or TRBV12-4 and TRBJ2-2, with D tentatively TRBD2 (5 bases). The CDR3 runs 14 residues. Trimming took 2 bases from V and 6 from J, leaving 10 bases between them. CDR3 sequence (DNA): TGTGCCAGCAGTTTATCACGGGGTCCCGGGGAGCTGTTTTTT. It is translated as CASSLSRGPGELFF.

This clonotype was picked up many times. The CDR3 region is CATSRVGVSKYEQFF. CDR3 in DNA: TGTGCCACCAGCAGAGTGGGTGTCTCGAAGTATGAGCAGTTCTTC. The chain is built from TRBV15 and TRBJ2-1; D remains ambiguous. Germline values: CDR1 LNHNV, CDR2 YYDKDF (reference sequence). CDR3 length equals 15 residues. The V end was cut by 1 base, the J end by 8 bases, with 15 bases between.

The chain carries TRBV29-1 and TRBJ2-3, with no clear D. The CDR3 covers 12 residues. Germline values: CDR1 SQVTM, CDR2 ANQGSEA. V was clipped by 6 bases and J by 1 base, with 8 bases between them. CDR3 residues: CSVWSGTDTQYF. The CDR3 DNA is TGCAGCGTCTGGTCGGGCACAGATACGCAGTATTTT.

This clonotype was detected many times. The rearrangement links TRBV9 to TRBJ1-5; D might be TRBD1 (5 bases). This CDR3 is 13 amino acids long. In germline, CDR1 is SGDLS, CDR2 YYNGEE. The V gene lost 0 bases and the J gene lost 5 bases, with 6 bases spanning the gap. The chain's CDR3 is CASSVGRDQPQHF. The CDR3 DNA is TGTGCCAGCAGCGTAGGCAGGGATCAGCCCCAGCATTTT.

This clonotype has more than one count but fewer than ten. The chain combines TRBV7-3 with TRBJ2-5; 9 bases map to TRBD2. Trimming removed 6 bases from V and 2 bases from J; junction bases left unmatched: 7. Germline V lookup: CDR1 SGHTA, CDR2 FQGTGA. The CDR3 contains 15 residues. The CDR3 is CASSPGTSRQETQYF. In DNA, the CDR3 is TGTGCCAGCAGTCCCGGGACTAGCAGGCAAGAGACCCAGTACTTC.

The rearrangement joins TRBV5-1 to TRBJ2-7; D is perhaps TRBD1 (5 bases). Germline V gives CDR1 SGHRS, CDR2 YFSETQ. This CDR3 comprises 14 residues. V lost 0 bases and J 5 bases, leaving 12 bases between the germline ends. Here the CDR3 reads CASSLGTSADEQYF. DNA for the CDR3: TGCGCCAGCAGCTTGGGGACATCCGCCGACGAGCAGTACTTC.

V gene TRBV7-9 combines with J gene TRBJ2-3; D could derive from TRBD1 or TRBD2 (5 bases each). Between the trimmed V and J ends, which lost 3 bases and 1 base, there was a span of 11 bases. Germline V gene sequence: CDR1 SEHNR, CDR2 FQNEAQ (reference sequence). This CDR3 has 15 amino acids. The CDR3 region is CASSFYPGRTDTQYF. The CDR3, as DNA: TGTGCCAGCAGCTTTTACCCGGGACGCACAGATACGCAGTATTTT.

The table lists this clonotype with many counts. V and J are TRBV7-6 and TRBJ2-5; D gene uncertain. The CDR3 runs 12 residues. Germline V gene data show CDR1 as SGHVS and CDR2 as FNYEAQ. V was trimmed by 1 base and J by 5 bases, leaving 5 bases between them. DNA for the CDR3: TGTGCCAGCAGCTTAGACGGTGAGACCCAGTACTTC. Amino acid sequence: CASSLDGETQYF.

This clonotype was picked up many times. The V gene is TRBV28, the J gene TRBJ2-7; tentatively, D is TRBD1 or TRBD2 (5 bases each). Deletions cut 3 bases from V and 7 bases from J, with 10 bases between. CDR3 length: 12 amino acids. Germline values: CDR1 MDHEN, CDR2 SYDVKM. CDR3 amino acids: CASSFGTGEQYV. The CDR3, as DNA: TGTGCCAGCAGTTTCGGGACCGGGGAGCAGTACGTC.

This clonotype was found many times. The V and J genes are TRBV3-1 and TRBJ2-1; 13 nucleotides align to TRBD2. In germline, CDR1 is LGHDT, CDR2 YNNKEL (reference sequence). There are 17 residues in the CDR3. V dropped 2 bases and J dropped 7; count of bases not matched to a gene: 8. Here the CDR3 reads CASSQTSGRALGNEQFF. CDR3 nucleotides: TGTGCCAGCAGCCAAACTAGCGGGAGGGCCCTAGGGAATGAGCAGTTCTTC.

At least ten counts were recorded for this clonotype. This chain joins TRBV5-1 and TRBJ2-1; 9 bases are shared with TRBD1. V shed 7 bases, J shed 10 bases, and the junction held 6 bases outside the gene matches. The CDR3 runs 12 residues. Germline V lookup: CDR1 SGHRS, CDR2 YFSETQ. The CDR3 sequence is CASSQGAGEQFF. The CDR3 nucleotides are TGCGCCAGCTCACAGGGGGCAGGGGAGCAGTTCTTC.

This clonotype was counted ten times or more. This CDR3 is CASSPNPGNTEAFF. For the CDR3, the DNA is TGTGCCAGCAGTCCAAACCCAGGGAACACTGAAGCTTTCTTT. V and J are TRBV7-2 and TRBJ1-1; the D is unclear. The length of the CDR3 is 14 residues. CDR1 is SGHTA and CDR2 is FQGNSA in the germline V gene. The germline V and J ends were trimmed by 6 bases and 1 base, with 12 bases remaining between them.

This clonotype was detected a few times. The chain employs TRBV12-3 or TRBV12-4 and TRBJ1-6; D is uncertain. V was clipped by 5 bases and J by 1 base, with 9 bases between them. The CDR3 spans 15 residues. DNA for the CDR3: TGTGCCAGCAGTCCCCGGGATTCCTATAATTCACCCCTCCACTTT. Translation: CASSPRDSYNSPLHF.

The V gene is TRBV9, the J gene TRBJ2-2; TRBD1 is a possible D gene (6 bases). This CDR3 has 14 amino acids. Trimming cost V 0 bases and J 7 bases, with 10 bases left between them. CDR1 SGDLS and CDR2 YYNGEE come from the germline V gene. CDR3 bases: TGTGCCAGCAGCGTAGCTGAGGGGGTCGGGGAGCTGTTTTTT. It yields the protein CASSVAEGVGELFF.

This clonotype has a count of ten or more. The CDR3 protein is CASSPSGRAFNEQFF. CDR3 nucleotide sequence: TGTGCCAGCAGCCCAAGCGGGAGGGCTTTCAATGAGCAGTTCTTC. V usage is TRBV12-3 or TRBV12-4 and J usage is TRBJ2-1; 10 positions match TRBD2. V was clipped by 6 bases and J by 6 bases; unmatched bases: 8. The CDR3 contains 15 residues.

This clonotype was recorded many times. The gene calls are TRBV5-1 and TRBJ1-1; TRBD1 is a possible D gene (6 bases). The CDR3 totals 17 residues. Trimming removed 0 bases at V and 0 bases at J, with 15 bases between. CDR1 and CDR2 from the germline V gene are SGHRS and YFSETQ. CDR3 DNA: TGCGCCAGCAGCTTGGTTCCAGGGGACTCCTTGAACACTGAAGCTTTCTTT. It encodes CASSLVPGDSLNTEAFF. The full variable domain, with the rest looked up from reference TRBV5-1 and TRBJ1-1, is KAGVTQTPRYLIKTRGQQVTLSCSPISGHRSVSWYQQTPGQGLQFLFEYFSETQRNKGNFPGRFSGRQFSNSRSEMNVSTLELGDSALYLCASSLVPGDSLNTEAFFGQGTRLTVV.

Ten or more counts support this clonotype. This chain joins TRBV20-1 and TRBJ2-3; TRBD2 agrees at 10 bases. CDR3 length: 14 amino acids. The germline CDR1 and CDR2 sequences are DFQATT and SNEGSKA (reference sequence). Unmatched junction bases numbered 4, after V lost 6 bases and J lost 1 base. CDR3 protein: CSAASGRGTDTQYF. The CDR3 DNA follows: TGCAGTGCCGCTAGCGGGAGAGGCACAGATACGCAGTATTTT.

Relative to its sample, this clonotype is medium-sized. The chain is built from TRBV29-1 and TRBJ2-7, with no clear D. Trimming cost V 4 bases and J 1 base, with 14 bases left between them. This CDR3 has 14 amino acids. Germline lookup yields CDR1 SQVTM and CDR2 ANQGSEA. Here the CDR3 DNA reads TGCAGCGTTGGCGGTCGGGTCAATTCCTACGAGCAGTACTTC. It specifies CSVGGRVNSYEQYF.

By sample share, this clonotype is medium-sized. The chain links TRBV2 to TRBJ2-7; D is unresolved. V shed 4 bases and J shed 0 bases, with 4 bases lying between them. The germline V gene has CDR1 SNHLY and CDR2 FYNNEI. The length of the CDR3 is 12 residues. The CDR3 reads CASSGDSYEQYV. The CDR3 DNA is TGTGCCAGCAGTGGGGACTCCTACGAGCAGTACGTC.

This clonotype was found many times. The rearrangement uses TRBV6-5 and TRBJ2-7; 13 bases are a match to TRBD2. CDR3 length: 16 amino acids. Germline loops: CDR1 MNHEY, CDR2 SVGAGI. V gave up 6 bases and J gave up 4 bases; unmatched junction bases: 9. DNA for the CDR3: TGTGCCAGCAGCCCTAACCCGGGACTAGCGGGGTACGAGCAGTACTTC. Translation: CASSPNPGLAGYEQYF.

This clonotype was seen a few times. The chain links TRBV5-1 to TRBJ2-2, with TRBD2 identical over 13 bases. This CDR3 spans 16 amino acids. The V and J ends lost 4 bases and 6 bases, in that order; junction bases with no gene match: 6. The germline CDR1 and CDR2 sequences are SGHRS and YFSETQ. CDR3 protein: CASSGGLAGVSGELFF. The CDR3 nucleotides read TGCGCCAGCAGCGGAGGACTAGCGGGAGTCTCCGGGGAGCTGTTTTTT.

V and J are TRBV6-2 or TRBV6-3 and TRBJ2-1, with unresolved D. V was shortened by 3 bases and J by 8 bases, with 8 bases between the two germline ends. This CDR3 comprises 12 residues. Germline-derived CDR1 and CDR2 are MNHEY and SVGEGT. The CDR3 loop reads CASSYWLDEQFF. CDR3 nucleotides: TGTGCCAGCAGTTATTGGTTAGATGAGCAGTTCTTC.